This T cell receptor (beta chain) is drawn from a study of PD-L1 blockade in urothelial cancer. The time point here: pretreatment peripheral blood. This CDR3 is built from 18 residues. The V segment lost 4 bases and the J segment 6 bases; nucleotides outside the gene matches: 15. Germline lookup yields CDR1 MGHRA and CDR2 YSYEKL. Generated by immunoSEQ multiplex PCR, the TCRdb table keeps only in-frame clones and is missing some. Of 15,000 to 20,000 clones in the sample, roughly 90% are singletons; the top ten hold roughly 13%. The rearrangement uses TRBV4-1 and TRBJ2-3; 11 bases match TRBD2. Sample: PBMCs, taken around atezolizumab (anti-PD-L1) treatment. The sequence came from a man between 70 and 80 years old with urothelial cancer. CDR3: CASSPQLAGGPEYDTQYF. CDR3 DNA: TGCGCCAGCAGCCCACAGCTAGCGGGGGGACCGGAGTACGATACGCAGTATTTT.